These 31 T cell receptor beta chains came from one sample sequenced in a study of T cell repertoires in cytomegalovirus infection. One entry per CDR3 protein, called by TCRdb with MiXCR from the reads. The table lists 200,000 to 300,000 distinct CDR3 sequences, 12% of them singletons, with 1.5% to 2% in the top ten. The sample comprised PBMCs. Receptors originate from a human donor in good health (CMV status not recorded). Some clones in this sample may be carry-over from other donors' samples.

This chain uses TRBV4-2 with TRBJ2-5, with 9 bases fitting TRBD2. This CDR3 is built from 17 residues. Trimming removed 0 bases from V and 10 bases from J; junction bases left unmatched: 15. Per germline, CDR1 LGHNA and CDR2 YNFKEQ. In DNA, the CDR3 is TGTGCCAGCAGCCAAGAACGAAGCGGGAGGCCCCTAAGTGACCAGTACTTC. Amino acid sequence: CASSQERSGRPLSDQYF.

This clonotype was detected a few times. CDR3 loop: CASSLVLAGHNEQFF. CDR3 DNA sequence: TGTGCCAGCAGCTTAGTACTAGCGGGACACAATGAGCAGTTCTTC. V is TRBV7-3 and J is TRBJ2-1; 10 bases fit TRBD2. Germline V gene data show CDR1 as SGHTA and CDR2 as FQGTGA. V shed 2 bases, J shed 5 bases, and the junction held 3 bases outside the gene matches. The CDR3 totals 15 residues.

This clonotype was observed a handful of times. V usage is TRBV28 and J usage is TRBJ2-5, with TRBD1 matching over 9 bases. The CDR3 is 15 amino acids. V lost 5 bases, J lost 2 bases, and 6 bases stayed unmatched. Germline CDR1 MDHEN, CDR2 SYDVKM. The CDR3 loop is CASSTSTGGQETQYF. The CDR3 coding sequence is TGTGCCAGCAGTACCTCGACAGGGGGACAAGAGACCCAGTACTTC.

This clonotype was found a few times. This CDR3 reads CASSLASDRGHEQYF. The CDR3 DNA sequence: TGTGCCAGCAGCTTAGCAAGCGACAGGGGCCACGAGCAGTACTTC. The chain links TRBV7-6 to TRBJ2-7; 8 positions agree with TRBD1. V lost 0 bases to trimming and J lost 5 bases; unmatched junction nucleotides: 6. Germline CDR1 and CDR2: SGHVS and FNYEAQ. The CDR3 contains 15 residues. Full variable domain (remainder filled in from reference TRBV7-6 and TRBJ2-7): GAGVSQSPRYKVTKRGQDVALRCDPISGHVSLYWYRQALGQGPEFLTYFNYEAQQDKSGLPNDRFSAERPEGSISTLTIQRTEQRDSAMYRCASSLASDRGHEQYFGPGTRLTVT.

At least ten counts were recorded for this clonotype. This rearrangement joins TRBV7-2 to TRBJ2-5; D gene unclear. This CDR3 comprises 11 residues. V shed 5 bases and J shed 2 bases, with 3 bases lying between them. Germline V gene data show CDR1 as SGHTA and CDR2 as FQGNSA. The CDR3 spells CASSIQETQYF. The CDR3 DNA is TGTGCCAGCAGCATTCAAGAGACCCAGTACTTC.

In this sample, this clonotype turned up many times. The rearrangement uses TRBV12-3 or TRBV12-4 and TRBJ2-7; D not resolved. Trimming shortened V by 9 bases and J by 3 bases, and 9 bases separated the two germline ends. CDR3 length equals 11 residues. The CDR3 loop reads CASLKGYEQYF. The CDR3 DNA is TGTGCCAGTCTAAAGGGCTACGAGCAGTACTTC.

This rearrangement joins TRBV25-1 to TRBJ1-1, with D possibly matching TRBD1 (6 bases). The CDR3 loop spans 14 amino acids. Germline V gene sequence: CDR1 MGHDK, CDR2 SYGVNS. The V end lost 6 bases, the J end lost 1 base, and 12 bases lay between the germline ends. The CDR3 nucleotides read TGTGCCAGCAGCTGGGGGCCTGGGAACACTGAAGCTTTCTTT. Protein product: CASSWGPGNTEAFF.

This clonotype was seen repeatedly, ten times or more. The chain has TRBV25-1 and TRBJ1-2; D remains ambiguous. This CDR3 contains 13 residues. Trimming removed 3 bases from V and 4 bases from J, with 9 bases in between. Germline V gene lookup returns CDR1 MGHDK and CDR2 SYGVNS. CDR3 loop: CASSDRTTYGYTF. CDR3 nucleotide sequence: TGTGCCAGCAGTGACAGGACTACCTATGGCTACACCTTC.

The chain has TRBV9 and TRBJ2-3; the match to TRBD2 covers 11 bases. The germline V gene has CDR1 SGDLS and CDR2 YYNGEE. CDR3 length: 15 residues. V trimming: 3 bases; J trimming: 2 bases; junction bases outside the gene matches: 2. The CDR3 here is CASSAGLAVTDTQYF. The CDR3 bases are TGTGCCAGCAGCGCGGGACTAGCGGTCACAGATACGCAGTATTTT.

The chain has TRBV28 and TRBJ2-5; D is uncertain. Trimming cost V 4 bases and J 1 base, with 10 bases left between them. Per germline, CDR1 MDHEN and CDR2 SYDVKM. This CDR3 region has 14 residues. The CDR3 region has the DNA TGTGCCAGCAGTTCTCCGGAATCCCAAGAGACCCAGTACTTC. It codes for CASSSPESQETQYF.

This clonotype was detected many times. The chain joins TRBV6-1 to TRBJ2-5, with a possible D match to TRBD2 (7 bases). This CDR3 is built from 14 residues. CDR1 MNHNS and CDR2 SASEGT come from the germline V gene. The V gene lost 11 bases and the J gene lost 6 bases, with 22 bases spanning the gap. CDR3 region: CASARGGTGKTQYF. As DNA, the CDR3 is TGTGCCTCCGCGAGGGGGGGGACCGGAAAGACCCAGTACTTC.

The genes are TRBV7-7 and TRBJ2-5; 11 bases are a match to TRBD2. J was trimmed by 1 base and V by 5 bases; bases with no gene match: 9. The CDR3 is 17 amino acids. The germline gives CDR1 SSHAT, CDR2 FNYEAQ (reference sequence). CDR3 DNA: TGTGCCAGCAGCCCTGCACCGGGACTAGCGGTCCAAGAGACCCAGTACTTC. As protein: CASSPAPGLAVQETQYF.

Many counts were recorded for this clonotype. The V gene is TRBV14, the J gene TRBJ1-1; no definite D call. Per the germline V gene, CDR1 is SGHDN and CDR2 is FVKESK. Trimming pared 1 base from V and 1 base from J, leaving 4 bases between. The CDR3 covers 13 residues. DNA for the CDR3: TGTGCCAGCAGCCAAGGACCGAACACTGAAGCTTTCTTT. This encodes CASSQGPNTEAFF. The complete variable domain, with remaining parts taken from reference TRBV14 and TRBJ1-1, reads EAGVTQFPSHSVIEKGQTVTLRCDPISGHDNLYWYRRVMGKEIKFLLHFVKESKQDESGMPNNRFLAERTGGTYSTLKVQPAELEDSGVYFCASSQGPNTEAFFGQGTRLTVV.

This clonotype appeared a few times. This chain uses TRBV20-1 with TRBJ1-1, with D possibly being TRBD1 (5 bases). V gave up 7 bases and J gave up 1 base, with 10 bases separating them. The CDR3 is 12 amino acids. CDR1 and CDR2 (germline): DFQATT, SNEGSKA (reference sequence). The CDR3 sequence is CSVPTGNTEAFF. For the CDR3, the DNA is TGCAGTGTTCCTACAGGGAACACTGAAGCTTTCTTT.

About this clonotype: This may arise from a read error, as a much more abundant clone is one base away. Here the CDR3 omits its conserved ending phenylalanine or tryptophan, so a read error is the likely source. The chain employs TRBV5-4 and TRBJ2-2; D is perhaps TRBD1 (5 bases). The CDR3 covers 14 residues. Germline V gives CDR1 SGHNT, CDR2 YYREEE (reference sequence). V gave up 1 base and J gave up 4 bases, with 8 bases separating them. This CDR3 reads CASSLPGPTGELFL. The DNA for the CDR3 is TGTGCCAGCAGCTTGCCAGGGCCCACCGGGGAGCTGTTTCTT.

In its sample, this clonotype was seen a few times. The chain uses TRBV5-4 and TRBJ2-7; TRBD2 might be the D (5 bases). The CDR3 consists of 12 residues. The germline gives CDR1 SGHNT, CDR2 YYREEE (reference sequence). Trimming cost V 4 bases and J 3 bases, with 8 bases left between them. The CDR3 protein is CASSHAGYEQYF. The DNA for the CDR3 is TGTGCCAGCAGCCACGCGGGCTACGAGCAGTACTTC.

In its sample, this clonotype was seen a few times. The V and J genes are TRBV25-1 and TRBJ2-1, with a tentative D call TRBD2 (5 bases). Germline V gene data show CDR1 as MGHDK and CDR2 as SYGVNS. The CDR3 has 15 amino acids. V lost 4 bases and J 7 bases, leaving 17 bases between the germline ends. CDR3 nucleotides: TGTGCCAGCAGTGGGACTGTTGGTCTGGGAAATGAGCAGTTCTTC. Protein: CASSGTVGLGNEQFF.

V and J are TRBV14 and TRBJ1-1; 9 bases agree with TRBD1. This CDR3 spans 14 amino acids. The germline gives CDR1 SGHDN, CDR2 FVKESK. Trimming removed 4 bases from V and 4 bases from J; junction bases left unmatched: 4. CDR3: CASSPGQGFTEAFF. CDR3 nucleotide sequence: TGTGCCAGCAGCCCGGGACAGGGATTCACTGAAGCTTTCTTT.

The CDR3 spells CASSRQLTYEQYF. CDR3 DNA sequence: TGTGCCAGTAGTAGACAGTTAACCTACGAGCAGTACTTC. The rearrangement links TRBV19 to TRBJ2-7; D is perhaps TRBD1 (5 bases). V lost 4 bases, J lost 2 bases, and 9 bases lay in between. Germline V gives CDR1 LNHDA, CDR2 SQIVND (reference sequence). The CDR3 runs to 13 residues.

This clonotype was detected once. The gene calls are TRBV6-6 and TRBJ1-2; no reliable D call. CDR3 length: 12 amino acids. With 4 bases removed from V and 3 bases from J, the gap between germline ends came to 6 bases. Germline assignment: CDR1 MNHNY and CDR2 SVGAGI (reference sequence). The CDR3 bases are TGTGCCAGCAGTTGGAGGGACTATGGCTACACCTTC. It specifies CASSWRDYGYTF.

This clonotype was found many times. The chain recombines TRBV7-2 with TRBJ2-5; 14 nucleotides agree with TRBD2. This CDR3 has 18 amino acids. J lost 7 bases, V lost 1 base, and 11 bases had no gene match. The V gene's germline CDR1 is SGHTA and CDR2 FQGNSA. CDR3 residues: CASSLGSGLAGEPGTQYF. The CDR3 DNA follows: TGTGCCAGCAGCTTAGGGTCGGGACTAGCGGGGGAGCCCGGGACCCAGTACTTC.

This clonotype was counted at least ten times. The rearrangement joins TRBV11-3 to TRBJ2-6; the D is unclear. Germline V gene lookup returns CDR1 SGHNT and CDR2 YENEEA. The CDR3 is made up of 15 amino acids. Trimming took off 5 bases at V and 4 bases at J, with 12 bases between the two ends. The CDR3 DNA reads TGTGCCAGCAGCCCAAGGAAGTCGGGGGCCAACGTCCTGACTTTC. Encoded protein: CASSPRKSGANVLTF.

Details on this clonotype: A much larger clone lies one base from this, so it may be a read error. This chain joins TRBV27 and TRBJ2-3; no clear D. The CDR3 has 13 amino acids. The germline V and J ends were trimmed by 6 bases and 6 bases, with 13 bases remaining between them. The germline V gene has CDR1 MNHEY and CDR2 SMNVEV (reference sequence). CDR3 sequence: CASRPSGFDTQYF. CDR3 nucleotides: TGTGCCAGCAGGCCCTCGGGCTTTGATACGCAGTATTTT.

Many counts were recorded for this clonotype. The chain has TRBV7-2 and TRBJ2-3; 11 nucleotides align to TRBD2. In germline, CDR1 is SGHTA, CDR2 FQGNSA. The V and J ends lost 2 bases and 3 bases, in that order; junction bases with no gene match: 1. The CDR3 totals 15 residues. CDR3 in DNA: TGTGCCAGCAGCTTAAGACTAGCGGGAACAGATACGCAGTATTTT. This codes for CASSLRLAGTDTQYF.

The chain joins TRBV4-2 to TRBJ2-5; D may correspond to TRBD1 or TRBD2 (6 bases each). V shed 3 bases and J shed 5 bases, with 13 bases lying between them. The germline V gene has CDR1 LGHNA and CDR2 YNFKEQ. The length of the CDR3 is 14 residues. CDR3: CASSQYTGRETQYF. CDR3 nucleotide sequence: TGTGCCAGCAGCCAGTATACAGGGAGGGAGACCCAGTACTTC.

V and J are TRBV7-2 and TRBJ1-5; D is possibly TRBD1 (6 bases). The CDR3 sequence is 15 residues long. V dropped 1 base and J dropped 6 bases, with 13 bases sitting between them. Germline CDR1 is SGHTA and CDR2 is FQGNSA. In DNA form, the CDR3 reads TGTGCCAGCAGCTTAGTTTTGGGCAGGGGTCAGCCCCAGCATTTT. Amino acids: CASSLVLGRGQPQHF.

This clonotype was counted between two and nine times. This sequence joins TRBV5-4 and TRBJ2-2, with D unresolved. Between the trimmed V and J ends, which lost 2 bases and 0 bases, there was a span of 8 bases. Per germline, CDR1 SGHNT and CDR2 YYREEE (reference sequence). The CDR3 contains 15 residues. The CDR3 loop reads CASSLGNTNTGELFF. CDR3 nucleotides: TGTGCCAGCAGCTTAGGGAATACGAACACCGGGGAGCTGTTTTTT.

This clonotype appeared a few times. This chain joins TRBV6-5 and TRBJ1-1, with TRBD1 matching over 10 bases. The germline CDR1 and CDR2 sequences are MNHEY and SVGAGI. V dropped 4 bases and J dropped 10; count of bases not matched to a gene: 3. The CDR3 is 12 amino acids. CDR3 loop: CASSWGTGAAFF. The CDR3 DNA follows: TGTGCCAGCAGTTGGGGGACAGGGGCAGCTTTCTTT.

This clonotype was counted ten times or more. The V gene is TRBV6-5, the J gene TRBJ2-3; 10 bases fit TRBD2. Germline-derived CDR1 and CDR2 are MNHEY and SVGAGI. CDR3 length: 15 residues. The ends lost 4 bases at V and 10 bases at J; junction bases unmatched: 11. For the CDR3, the DNA is TGTGCCAGCAGTTCCAAGCGGGGGGGCAAACTCGCGCAGTATTTT. Translating gives CASSSKRGGKLAQYF.

This clonotype was observed once. V gene TRBV30 combines with J gene TRBJ1-1, with 9 bases aligning to TRBD1. V lost 3 bases to trimming and J lost 6 bases; unmatched junction nucleotides: 5. Germline values: CDR1 GTSNPN, CDR2 SVGIG (reference sequence). The CDR3 extends over 13 amino acids. CDR3 protein: CAWRPDRGSEAFF. The CDR3 DNA sequence: TGTGCCTGGAGGCCTGACAGGGGGTCTGAAGCTTTCTTT. Complete variable domain (other parts from reference TRBV30 and TRBJ1-1): SQTIHQWPATLVQPVGSPLSLECTVEGTSNPNLYWYRQAAGRGLQLLFYSVGIGQISSEVPQNLSASRPQDRQFILSSKKLLLSDSGFYLCAWRPDRGSEAFFGQGTRLTVV.

The chain couples TRBV29-1 to TRBJ2-1; TRBD2 matches at 7 bases. Germline CDR1 is SQVTM and CDR2 is ANQGSEA. The CDR3 is made up of 14 amino acids. Unmatched junction bases numbered 10, after V lost 5 bases and J lost 6 bases. The CDR3 protein is CSVIGGSGFNEQFF. CDR3 bases: TGCAGCGTTATTGGCGGGAGCGGATTCAATGAGCAGTTCTTC.